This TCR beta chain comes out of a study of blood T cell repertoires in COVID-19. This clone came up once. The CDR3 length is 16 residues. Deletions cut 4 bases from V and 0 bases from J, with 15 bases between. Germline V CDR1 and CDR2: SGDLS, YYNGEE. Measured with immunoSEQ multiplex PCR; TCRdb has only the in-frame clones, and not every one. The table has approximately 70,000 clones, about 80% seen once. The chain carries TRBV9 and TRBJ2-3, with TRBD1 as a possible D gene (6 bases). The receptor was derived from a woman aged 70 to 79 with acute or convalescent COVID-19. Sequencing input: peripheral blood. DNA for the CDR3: TGTGCCAGCAGCCCACTGACAGGCACTAGCACAGATACGCAGTATTTT. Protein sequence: CASSPLTGTSTDTQYF.